The 25 T cell receptor beta chains below were found in one sample sequenced in a study of Ad26.COV2.S vaccination and SARS-CoV-2 variants. Treatment: around 19 received Ad26.COV2.S at low or high dose, single or two shots; a few received placebo; per-sample allocation not given. Sample collection was performed on day 63 after the first vaccine or placebo injection. Assay: immunoSEQ multiplex PCR; the TCRdb copy retains only in-frame clones and omits some. This sample has 360,000 or so clones, with around 86% found just once. Sample: peripheral blood, taken in a trial of Ad26.COV2.S vaccine versus placebo. The receptors here all came from a person aged 18-60 years who received the Ad26.COV2.S COVID-19 vaccine or a placebo.

This chain connects TRBV6-5 to TRBJ2-1; weak D call: TRBD2 (6 bases). Trimming stripped 6 bases from V and 8 bases from J, with 17 bases between. Germline CDR1 and CDR2: MNHEY and SVGAGI. This CDR3 is built from 14 residues. CDR3 sequence (DNA): TGTGCCAGCAGCCCCAATCCGGGACTCGATGAGCAGTTCTTC. Translated: CASSPNPGLDEQFF.

This chain connects TRBV7-3 to TRBJ2-1; D is undetermined. Trimming pared 1 base from V and 6 bases from J, leaving 16 bases between. The germline V gene has CDR1 SGHTA and CDR2 FQGTGA. The CDR3 runs to 16 residues. The CDR3 loop reads CASSLNVVAQGNEQFF. The CDR3 region has the DNA TGTGCCAGCAGCTTAAATGTAGTGGCCCAAGGCAATGAGCAGTTCTTC.

This clone was counted a single time. The genes are TRBV2 and TRBJ2-7; D unresolved. V was shortened by 6 bases and J by 0 bases, with 21 bases between the two germline ends. Germline assignment: CDR1 SNHLY and CDR2 FYNNEI. There are 17 residues in the CDR3. CDR3 sequence: CASRPGEAALSSYEQYF. DNA for the CDR3: TGTGCCAGCAGGCCTGGGGAAGCAGCGTTAAGCTCCTACGAGCAGTACTTC.

Worth noting for this clone: Other DNA sequences of this sample code for an identical CDR3. The chain has TRBV7-2 and TRBJ2-5; D might be TRBD1 (6 bases). V lost 0 bases to trimming and J lost 4 bases, with 6 bases between them. Germline CDR1 SGHTA, CDR2 FQGNSA. The CDR3 covers 13 residues. CDR3 protein: CASSLAGAETQYF. For the CDR3, the DNA is TGTGCCAGCAGCTTAGCGGGGGCAGAGACCCAGTACTTC.

In this sample, this clone turned up a few times. The chain couples TRBV19 to TRBJ2-7, with 10 bases fitting TRBD2. Per the germline V gene, CDR1 is LNHDA and CDR2 is SQIVND (reference sequence). V shed 4 bases, J shed 4 bases, and the junction held 7 bases outside the gene matches. This CDR3 has 15 amino acids. CDR3 residues: CASSTPGLARYEQYF. CDR3 in DNA: TGTGCCAGTAGTACACCGGGACTAGCGCGTTACGAGCAGTACTTC.

This clone was detected only once. J is TRBJ2-7 and V is TRBV4-2; 13 bases are shared with TRBD2. J gave up 2 bases and V 0 bases, and 7 bases lay outside the gene matches. The CDR3 loop spans 18 amino acids. CDR1 and CDR2 from the germline V gene are LGHNA and YNFKEQ. CDR3 bases: TGTGCCAGCAGCCAAGAAAGAGGGACTAGCGGGACAACCTACGAGCAGTACTTC. This gives the protein CASSQERGTSGTTYEQYF.

The chain recombines TRBV28 with TRBJ2-3, with TRBD2 matching over 8 bases. The CDR3 spans 14 residues. J was trimmed by 4 bases and V by 5 bases; bases with no gene match: 5. The germline V gene has CDR1 MDHEN and CDR2 SYDVKM. In nucleotides, the CDR3 is TGTGCCAGCAGTCTTAGCGGGGAGGCAGATACGCAGTATTTT. Amino acid sequence: CASSLSGEADTQYF.

The chain recombines TRBV11-2 with TRBJ2-3, with a tentative D call TRBD1 (6 bases). This CDR3 is 15 amino acids long. Trimming removed 6 bases from V and 6 bases from J, with 19 bases in between. CDR1 and CDR2 (germline): SGHAT, FQNNGV. The CDR3 DNA follows: TGTGCCAGCAGACGAAACCCGACAGGTTCGGATACGCAGTATTTT. This sequence encodes CASRRNPTGSDTQYF.

The rearrangement links TRBV9 to TRBJ2-7; TRBD2 agrees at 9 bases. The CDR3 is made up of 15 amino acids. After removal of 4 bases from V and 5 bases from J, the junction contained 10 bases not matched to a gene. The germline CDR1 and CDR2 sequences are SGDLS and YYNGEE. The DNA of the CDR3 is TGTGCCAGCAGCACACATCCTAGCGGGGATAACGAGCAGTACTTC. Amino acid sequence: CASSTHPSGDNEQYF.

V and J are TRBV4-3 and TRBJ1-5, with D possibly being TRBD1 (5 bases). Germline loops: CDR1 LGHNA, CDR2 YSLEER. V was pared by 4 bases and J by 2 bases, with 27 bases between. The length of the CDR3 is 20 residues. The CDR3 reads CASSPRRKGSRPGGNQPQHF. The CDR3 nucleotides are TGCGCCAGCAGCCCCCGCCGGAAGGGGTCGAGGCCTGGTGGCAATCAGCCCCAGCATTTT.

The chain carries TRBV7-2 and TRBJ2-7; TRBD2 aligns across 10 bases. The ends lost 3 bases at V and 3 bases at J; junction bases unmatched: 11. CDR1 is SGHTA, CDR2 FQGNSA, per germline. CDR3 length equals 17 residues. In DNA, the CDR3 is TGTGCCAGCAGCTTTTTGCCTAGCGGGGGAAGTGACTACGAGCAGTACTTC. This codes for CASSFLPSGGSDYEQYF.

The chain is built from TRBV3-1 (or the pseudogene TRBV3-2) and TRBJ1-2; 9 bases are a match to TRBD1. J was trimmed by 4 bases and V by 6 bases; bases with no gene match: 12. CDR3 length equals 16 residues. Germline V gene lookup returns CDR1 LGHDT and CDR2 YNNKEL (reference sequence). Here the CDR3 DNA reads TGTGCCAGCAGACGAAACTCGGGACAGGGTACCTATGGCTACACCTTC. Translation: CASRRNSGQGTYGYTF.

This chain uses TRBV3-1 (or the pseudogene TRBV3-2) with TRBJ2-1; D unresolved. This CDR3 has 13 amino acids. V dropped 1 base and J dropped 4 bases, with 5 bases sitting between them. The germline V gene has CDR1 LGHDT and CDR2 YNNKEL (reference sequence). The CDR3 here is CASSQVAYNEQFF. CDR3 nucleotides: TGTGCCAGCAGCCAAGTGGCTTACAATGAGCAGTTCTTC.

This chain connects TRBV5-1 to TRBJ1-4; no reliable D call. CDR3 length: 14 residues. Trimming took 2 bases from V and 4 from J, leaving 9 bases between them. Looked up from germline, CDR1 is SGHRS and CDR2 is YFSETQ. This CDR3 reads CASSLSSDNEKLFF. In DNA, the CDR3 is TGCGCCAGCAGCTTAAGTTCAGATAATGAAAAACTGTTTTTT.

This sequence joins TRBV27 and TRBJ2-1; tentatively, D is TRBD1 or TRBD2 (6 bases each). Germline-derived CDR1 and CDR2 are MNHEY and SMNVEV (reference sequence). This CDR3 has 20 residues. V gave up 8 bases and J gave up 0 bases, with 29 bases separating them. The CDR3 loop reads CASYSRPLGGLFLSYNEQFF. The CDR3, as DNA: TGTGCCAGCTACAGCAGACCACTAGGGGGACTGTTCCTCTCCTACAATGAGCAGTTCTTC.

The rearrangement uses TRBV18 and TRBJ2-1; 7 positions agree with TRBD1. Germline CDR1 is KGHSH and CDR2 is LQKENI. CDR3 length: 14 amino acids. V dropped 5 bases and J dropped 2; count of bases not matched to a gene: 3. The CDR3 DNA is TGTGCCAGCTCAGCTACAGGGGCCTACAATGAGCAGTTCTTC. Its protein is CASSATGAYNEQFF. The full variable domain, in which reference TRBV18 and TRBJ2-1 provide the parts outside the CDR3, is NAGVMQNPRHLVRRRGQEARLRCSPMKGHSHVYWYRQLPEEGLKFMVYLQKENIIDESGMPKERFSAEFPKEGPSILRIQQVVRGDSAAYFCASSATGAYNEQFFGPGTRLTVL.

The chain joins TRBV4-1 to TRBJ1-2; D not certain. Germline V lookup: CDR1 MGHRA, CDR2 YSYEKL. This CDR3 comprises 15 residues. V shed 4 bases and J shed 0 bases, with 12 bases lying between them. CDR3 DNA: TGCGCCAGCAGCCTTGGGAAGTCTTCTAACTATGGCTACACCTTC. Its translation: CASSLGKSSNYGYTF.

This clone has a handful of counts. Other DNA variants within this sample encode the same CDR3. The rearrangement links TRBV12-3 or TRBV12-4 to TRBJ2-7; 8 nucleotides line up with TRBD1. With V trimmed by 6 bases and J by 5 bases, 6 bases remained unmatched. There are 13 residues in the CDR3. DNA for the CDR3: TGTGCCAGCAGCTCAGGACAGGGTCACGAGCAGTACTTC. This translates into CASSSGQGHEQYF.

The chain carries TRBV7-2 and TRBJ2-5; D uncertain. CDR3 length: 13 amino acids. Germline assignment: CDR1 SGHTA and CDR2 FQGNSA. Trimming removed 3 bases at V and 4 bases at J, with 9 bases between. The CDR3 here is CASSFGVRETQYF. DNA for the CDR3: TGTGCCAGCAGCTTTGGGGTACGAGAGACCCAGTACTTC.

The gene calls are TRBV6-5 and TRBJ1-5; the D is unclear. Trimming removed 2 bases from V and 7 bases from J, with 12 bases in between. This CDR3 has 14 amino acids. CDR1 and CDR2 (germline): MNHEY, SVGAGI. CDR3 protein: CASSYGLDLQPQHF. The CDR3 bases are TGTGCCAGCAGTTACGGTCTAGATCTGCAGCCCCAGCATTTT.

The gene calls are TRBV30 and TRBJ1-5; possible D gene TRBD1, 5 bases. The length of the CDR3 is 15 residues. V lost 3 bases and J 0 bases, leaving 12 bases between the germline ends. The V gene's germline CDR1 is GTSNPN and CDR2 SVGIG (reference sequence). The DNA for the CDR3 is TGTGCCTGGAGAGCTGACAGCTTTAGCAATCAGCCCCAGCATTTT. Translated: CAWRADSFSNQPQHF. Full variable domain (missing parts from reference TRBV30 and TRBJ1-5): SQTIHQWPATLVQPVGSPLSLECTVEGTSNPNLYWYRQAAGRGLQLLFYSVGIGQISSEVPQNLSASRPQDRQFILSSKKLLLSDSGFYLCAWRADSFSNQPQHFGDGTRLSIL.

The table lists this clone with a count of one. The J gene is TRBJ1-3, the V gene TRBV7-9; D gene uncertain. Germline CDR1 is SEHNR and CDR2 is FQNEAQ (reference sequence). Trimming took off 5 bases at V and 4 bases at J, with 15 bases between the two ends. This CDR3 is built from 15 residues. The CDR3: CASSNHGTSGNTIYF. The CDR3, as DNA: TGTGCCAGCAGCAACCATGGCACCTCAGGAAACACCATATATTTT.

The chain combines TRBV6-5 with TRBJ2-1, with 12 bases fitting TRBD2. V shed 8 bases and J 8 bases; nucleotides not matched to a gene: 7. CDR3 length equals 14 residues. Germline V gene sequence: CDR1 MNHEY, CDR2 SVGAGI. The CDR3 spells CASEPSGGAHEQFF. The CDR3 region has the DNA TGTGCCAGCGAACCTAGCGGGGGGGCACATGAGCAGTTCTTC.

V usage is TRBV30 and J usage is TRBJ2-3; 10 nucleotides match TRBD1. The length of the CDR3 is 14 residues. Looked up from germline, CDR1 is GTSNPN and CDR2 is SVGIG (reference sequence). V gave up 5 bases and J gave up 3 bases; unmatched junction bases: 5. CDR3 coding DNA: TGTGCCTGGGACAGGGGGCGTCGAACAGATACGCAGTATTTT. Its translation: CAWDRGRRTDTQYF.

V gene TRBV6-1 combines with J gene TRBJ2-2, with no clear D. V lost 4 bases and J 3 bases, leaving 18 bases between the germline ends. Germline CDR1 reads MNHNS; CDR2 reads SASEGT. The CDR3 covers 17 residues. CDR3 DNA: TGTGCCAGCAGTGGGCCAACTACGGATGGCCACACCGGGGAGCTGTTTTTT. Its translation is CASSGPTTDGHTGELFF.